This TCR beta chain was identified during a study of OX40 agonist ivuxolimab in advanced cancers. As for the study in general: Every patient in dose escalation had hepatocellular carcinoma, melanoma, renal cell or head and neck cancer. Therapy given before enrollment (anti-PD-1, anti-PD-L1 or anti-CTLA-4) was allowed, and around 40% had some.

In the case of this clone: Its antigen is not known.

The method was immunoSEQ multiplex PCR; TCRdb's version includes in-frame clones alone and lacks a portion of them. The table has tens of thousands of clones, 87% seen once. Study conclusions and caveats: With doses of 0.1-3.0 mg/kg, partial responders showed among the lowest clonal expansion.

The investigators sampled blood at baseline, at cycle 4 day 1, and at cycle 7 day 1. Source: CD4+ or CD8+ T cells sorted from blood, taken in a trial of the OX40 agonist ivuxolimab. This receptor was identified in an adult with an advanced solid tumor such as melanoma, head and neck, liver or kidney cancer.

The CDR3: CASLRDRGRFAEAFF. As DNA, the CDR3 is TGTGCGAGCCTGCGGGACAGGGGGCGCTTTGCTGAAGCTTTCTTT. The chain joins TRBV6-1 to TRBJ1-1, with 12 bases matching TRBD1. This CDR3 has 15 residues. The germline CDR1 and CDR2 sequences are MNHNS and SASEGT.